This T cell receptor beta chain emerged from a study of T-cell memory formation after mild COVID-19. TCRdb ran MiXCR on the 5' RACE reads and lists one entry per CDR3 protein. The table shows about 210,000 distinct CDR3 sequences, with 27% occurring only once. This clonotype was counted a few times. The germline V and J ends were trimmed by 10 bases and 1 base, with 13 bases remaining between them. The CDR3 runs 13 residues. CDR1 and CDR2 from the germline V gene are SEHNR and FQNEAQ (reference sequence). This sequence originates from an adult woman who had mild COVID-19 (a few samples of this study predate the infection). Cell type and time point are not known. The material sequenced was PBMCs or a T cell subset sorted from them (not recorded which). The chain joins TRBV7-9 to TRBJ2-5, with D unresolved. The CDR3 DNA reads TGTGCCACCTCGCACGGGCCCCAAGAGACCCAGTACTTC. As protein: CATSHGPQETQYF.